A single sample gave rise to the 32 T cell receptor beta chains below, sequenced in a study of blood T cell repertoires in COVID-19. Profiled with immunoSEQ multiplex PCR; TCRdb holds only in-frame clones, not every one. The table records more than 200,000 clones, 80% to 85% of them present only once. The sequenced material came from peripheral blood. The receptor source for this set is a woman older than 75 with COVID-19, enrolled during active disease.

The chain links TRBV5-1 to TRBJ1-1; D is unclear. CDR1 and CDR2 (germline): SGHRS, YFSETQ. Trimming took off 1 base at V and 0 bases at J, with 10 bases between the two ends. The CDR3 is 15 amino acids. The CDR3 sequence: CASSLIGLMNTEAFF. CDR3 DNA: TGCGCCAGCAGCTTGATAGGACTCATGAACACTGAAGCTTTCTTT.

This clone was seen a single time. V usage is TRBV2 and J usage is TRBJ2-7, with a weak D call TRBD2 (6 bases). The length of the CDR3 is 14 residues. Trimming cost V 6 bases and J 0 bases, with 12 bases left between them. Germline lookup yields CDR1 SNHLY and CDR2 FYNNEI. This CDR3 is CASRHRDSSYEQYV. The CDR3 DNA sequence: TGTGCCAGCAGGCACCGGGACTCCTCCTACGAGCAGTACGTC.

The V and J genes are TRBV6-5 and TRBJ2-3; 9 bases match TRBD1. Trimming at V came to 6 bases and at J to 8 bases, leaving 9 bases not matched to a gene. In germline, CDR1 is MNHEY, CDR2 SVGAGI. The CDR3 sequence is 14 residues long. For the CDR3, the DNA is TGTGCCAGCAGCGCCAGCCGGACAGGGGCTACGCAGTATTTT. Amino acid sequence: CASSASRTGATQYF.

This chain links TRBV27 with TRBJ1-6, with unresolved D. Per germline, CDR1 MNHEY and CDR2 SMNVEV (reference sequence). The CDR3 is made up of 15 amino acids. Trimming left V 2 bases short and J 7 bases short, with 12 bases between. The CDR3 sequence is CASSLMVSKNSPLHF. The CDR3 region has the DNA TGTGCCAGCAGTTTAATGGTCAGTAAAAATTCACCCCTCCACTTT.

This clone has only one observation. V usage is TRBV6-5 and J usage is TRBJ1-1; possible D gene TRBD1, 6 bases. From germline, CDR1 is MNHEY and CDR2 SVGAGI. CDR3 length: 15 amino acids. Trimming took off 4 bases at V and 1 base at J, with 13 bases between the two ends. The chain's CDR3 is CASSSSTGENTEAFF. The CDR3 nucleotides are TGTGCCAGCAGTTCCTCGACAGGAGAGAACACTGAAGCTTTCTTT.

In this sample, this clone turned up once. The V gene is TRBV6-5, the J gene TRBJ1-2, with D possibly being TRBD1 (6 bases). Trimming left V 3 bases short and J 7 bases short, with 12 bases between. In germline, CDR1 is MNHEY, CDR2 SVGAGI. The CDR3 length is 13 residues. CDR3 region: CASSYGQGRGYTF. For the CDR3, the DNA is TGTGCCAGCAGTTATGGTCAGGGGCGTGGCTACACCTTC.

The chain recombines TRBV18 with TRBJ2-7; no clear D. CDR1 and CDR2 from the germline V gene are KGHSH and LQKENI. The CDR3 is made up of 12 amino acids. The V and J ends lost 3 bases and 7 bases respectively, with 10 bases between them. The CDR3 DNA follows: TGTGCCAGCTCACCGGGCCTTGGGGAGCAGTACGTC. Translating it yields CASSPGLGEQYV.

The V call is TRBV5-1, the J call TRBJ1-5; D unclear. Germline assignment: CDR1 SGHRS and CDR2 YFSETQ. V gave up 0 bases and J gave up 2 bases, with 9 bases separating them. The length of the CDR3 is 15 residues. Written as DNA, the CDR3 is TGCGCCAGCAGCTTGGAGTCCGGGGGCAATCAGCCCCAGCATTTT. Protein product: CASSLESGGNQPQHF.

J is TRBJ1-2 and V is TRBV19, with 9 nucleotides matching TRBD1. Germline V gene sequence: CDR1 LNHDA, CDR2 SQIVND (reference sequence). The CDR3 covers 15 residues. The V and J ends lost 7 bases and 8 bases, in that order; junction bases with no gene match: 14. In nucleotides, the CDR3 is TGTGCCAGTACTTTACCGGGACAGGGAGTCTACGGCTACACCTTC. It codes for CASTLPGQGVYGYTF.

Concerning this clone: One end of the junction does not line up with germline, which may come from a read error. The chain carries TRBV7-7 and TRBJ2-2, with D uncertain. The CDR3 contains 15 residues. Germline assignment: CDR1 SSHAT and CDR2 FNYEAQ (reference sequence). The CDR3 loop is CASSPLGLDTGELFF. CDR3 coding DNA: TGTGCTAGCAGCCCTCTTGGGCTCGACACCGGGGAGCTGTTTTTT.

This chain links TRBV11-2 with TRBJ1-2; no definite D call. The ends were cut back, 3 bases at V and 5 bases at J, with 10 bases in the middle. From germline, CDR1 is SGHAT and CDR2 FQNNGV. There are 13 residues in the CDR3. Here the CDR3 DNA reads TGTGCCAGCAGCTTTAACGGTCGTTATGGCTACACCTTC. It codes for CASSFNGRYGYTF.

The CDR3 DNA reads TGTGCCAGCAGCTCCTCTCGACTAGCGGGGATTGGGGGGACCCAGTACTTC. Protein sequence: CASSSSRLAGIGGTQYF. The V and J genes are TRBV7-2 and TRBJ2-5, with 11 bases identical to TRBD2. This CDR3 has 17 residues. The junction had 14 bases not matched to a gene; V was cut back by 4 bases and J by 7 bases. Per the germline V gene, CDR1 is SGHTA and CDR2 is FQGNSA.

In DNA, the CDR3 is TGCGCCAGCAGCCAAGAGGGCTTGATCTATGGCTACACCTTC. It specifies CASSQEGLIYGYTF. This chain links TRBV4-1 with TRBJ1-2; no reliable D call. V gave up 0 bases and J gave up 4 bases, with 9 bases separating them. The germline gives CDR1 MGHRA, CDR2 YSYEKL. The length of the CDR3 is 14 residues.

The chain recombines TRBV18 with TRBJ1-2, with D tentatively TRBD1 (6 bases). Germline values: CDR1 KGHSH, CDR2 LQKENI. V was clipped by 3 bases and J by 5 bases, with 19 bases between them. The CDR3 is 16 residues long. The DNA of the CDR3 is TGTGCCAGCTCACCTCTCCCGTGGACAGATCCTTATGGCTACACCTTC. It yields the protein CASSPLPWTDPYGYTF.

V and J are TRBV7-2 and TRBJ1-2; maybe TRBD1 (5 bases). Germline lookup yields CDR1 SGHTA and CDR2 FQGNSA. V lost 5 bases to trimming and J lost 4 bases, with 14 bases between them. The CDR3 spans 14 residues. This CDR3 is CASSLGAGSYGYTF. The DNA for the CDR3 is TGTGCCAGCAGCCTAGGGGCAGGGTCCTATGGCTACACCTTC.

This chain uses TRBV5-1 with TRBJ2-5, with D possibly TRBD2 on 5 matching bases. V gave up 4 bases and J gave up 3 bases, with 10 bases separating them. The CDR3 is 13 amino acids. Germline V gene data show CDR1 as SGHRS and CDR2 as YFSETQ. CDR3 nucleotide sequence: TGCGCCAGCAGCCCCGGGATTAAAGAGACCCAGTACTTC. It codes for CASSPGIKETQYF.

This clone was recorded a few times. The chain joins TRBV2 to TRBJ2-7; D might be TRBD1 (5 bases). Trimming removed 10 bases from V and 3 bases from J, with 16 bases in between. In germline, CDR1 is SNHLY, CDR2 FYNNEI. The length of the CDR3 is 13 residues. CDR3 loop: CANNRILGYEQYF. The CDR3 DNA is TGTGCCAACAACAGGATACTTGGCTACGAGCAGTACTTC.

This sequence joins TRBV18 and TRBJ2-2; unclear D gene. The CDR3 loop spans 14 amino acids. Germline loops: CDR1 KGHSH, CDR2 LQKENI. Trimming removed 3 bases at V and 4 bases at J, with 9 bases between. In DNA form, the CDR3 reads TGTGCCAGCTCACCGTCCACTTCCACCGGGGAGCTGTTTTTT. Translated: CASSPSTSTGELFF.

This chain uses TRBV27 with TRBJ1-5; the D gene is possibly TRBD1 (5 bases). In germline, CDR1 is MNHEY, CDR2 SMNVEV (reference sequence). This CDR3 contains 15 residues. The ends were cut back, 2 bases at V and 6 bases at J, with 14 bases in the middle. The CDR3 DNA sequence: TGTGCCAGCAGTTTAGGCAGGGATAGAGGTCAGCCCCAGCATTTT. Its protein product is CASSLGRDRGQPQHF.

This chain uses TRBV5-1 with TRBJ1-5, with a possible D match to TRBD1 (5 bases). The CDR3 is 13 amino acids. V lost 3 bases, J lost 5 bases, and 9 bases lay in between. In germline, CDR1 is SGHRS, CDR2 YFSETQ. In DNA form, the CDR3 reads TGCGCCAGCAGCTATGACAGCTATCAGCCCCAGCATTTT. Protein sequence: CASSYDSYQPQHF.

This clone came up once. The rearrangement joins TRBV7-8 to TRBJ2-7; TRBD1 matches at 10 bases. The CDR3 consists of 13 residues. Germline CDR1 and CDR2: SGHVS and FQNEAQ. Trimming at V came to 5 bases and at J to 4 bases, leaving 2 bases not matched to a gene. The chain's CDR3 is CASSRTGGYEQYF. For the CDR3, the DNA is TGTGCCAGCAGCAGGACAGGGGGGTACGAGCAGTACTTC. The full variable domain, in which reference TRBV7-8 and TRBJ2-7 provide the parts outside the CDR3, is GAGVSQSPRYKVAKRGQDVALRCDPISGHVSLFWYQQALGQGPEFLTYFQNEAQLDKSGLPSDRFFAERPEGSVSTLKIQRTQQEDSAVYLCASSRTGGYEQYFGPGTRLTVT.

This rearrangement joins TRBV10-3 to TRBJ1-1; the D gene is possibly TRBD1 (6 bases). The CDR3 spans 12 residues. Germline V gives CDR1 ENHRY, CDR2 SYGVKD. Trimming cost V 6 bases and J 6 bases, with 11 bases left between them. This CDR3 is CAIRPGAAEAFF. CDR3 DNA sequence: TGTGCCATCAGGCCAGGGGCCGCTGAAGCTTTCTTT.

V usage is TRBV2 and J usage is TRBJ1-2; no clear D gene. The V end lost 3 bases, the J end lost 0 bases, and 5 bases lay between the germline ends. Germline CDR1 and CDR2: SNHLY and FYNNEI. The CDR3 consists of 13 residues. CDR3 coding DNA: TGTGCCAGCAGTGACCTTACTAACTATGGCTACACCTTC. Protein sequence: CASSDLTNYGYTF. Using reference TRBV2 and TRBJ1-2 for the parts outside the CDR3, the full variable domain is EPEVTQTPSHQVTQMGQEVILRCVPISNHLYFYWYRQILGQKVEFLVSFYNNEISEKSEIFDDQFSVERPDGSNFTLKIRSTKLEDSAMYFCASSDLTNYGYTFGSGTRLTVV.

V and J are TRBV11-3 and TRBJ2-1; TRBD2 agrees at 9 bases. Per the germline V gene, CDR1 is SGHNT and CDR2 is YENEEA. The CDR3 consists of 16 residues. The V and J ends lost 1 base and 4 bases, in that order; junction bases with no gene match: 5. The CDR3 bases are TGTGCCAGCAGCTTAGTGAGCGGGGGGATTTACAATGAGCAGTTCTTC. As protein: CASSLVSGGIYNEQFF.

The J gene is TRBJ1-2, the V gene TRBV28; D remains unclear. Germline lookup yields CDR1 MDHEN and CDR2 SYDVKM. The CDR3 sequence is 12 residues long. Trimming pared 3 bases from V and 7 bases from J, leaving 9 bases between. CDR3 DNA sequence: TGTGCCAGCAGTTTTGTGAGTACTGGCTACACCTTC. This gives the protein CASSFVSTGYTF.

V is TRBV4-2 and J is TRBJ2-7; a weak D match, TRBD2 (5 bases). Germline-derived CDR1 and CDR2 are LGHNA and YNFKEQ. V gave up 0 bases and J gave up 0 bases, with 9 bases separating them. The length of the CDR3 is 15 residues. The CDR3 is CASSQETGSSYEQYF. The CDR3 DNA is TGTGCCAGCAGCCAAGAAACGGGGAGCTCCTACGAGCAGTACTTC.

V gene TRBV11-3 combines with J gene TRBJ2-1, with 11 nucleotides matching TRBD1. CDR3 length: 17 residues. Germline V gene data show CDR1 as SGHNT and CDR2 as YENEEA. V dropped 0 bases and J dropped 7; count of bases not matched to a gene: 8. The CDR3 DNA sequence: TGTGCCAGCAGCTTAGATTTTGGACAGGGGGCTGGAAATGAGCAGTTCTTC. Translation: CASSLDFGQGAGNEQFF.

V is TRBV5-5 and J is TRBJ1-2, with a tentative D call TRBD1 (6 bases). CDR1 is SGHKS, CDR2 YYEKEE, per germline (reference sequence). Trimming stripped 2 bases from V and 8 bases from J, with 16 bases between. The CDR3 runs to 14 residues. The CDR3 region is CASSLIMAGDGYTF. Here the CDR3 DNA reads TGTGCCAGCAGCTTAATAATGGCAGGGGACGGCTACACCTTC.

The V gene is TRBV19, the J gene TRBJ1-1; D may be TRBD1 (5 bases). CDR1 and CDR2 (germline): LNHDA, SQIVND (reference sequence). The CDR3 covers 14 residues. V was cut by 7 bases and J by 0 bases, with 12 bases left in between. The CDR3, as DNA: TGTGCCAGTATAAGGGGAGGTTTGAACACTGAAGCTTTCTTT. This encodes CASIRGGLNTEAFF.

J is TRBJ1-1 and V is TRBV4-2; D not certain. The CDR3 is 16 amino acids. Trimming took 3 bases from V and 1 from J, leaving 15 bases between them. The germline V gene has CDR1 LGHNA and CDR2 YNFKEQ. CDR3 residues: CASSHDQRSGNTEAFF. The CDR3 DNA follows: TGTGCCAGCAGCCACGACCAAAGATCAGGGAACACTGAAGCTTTCTTT.

The CDR3, as DNA: TGTGCCAGCAGCTTAGCGGGACAGGGTACCTATGGCTACACCTTC. Protein: CASSLAGQGTYGYTF. The V gene is TRBV7-2, the J gene TRBJ1-2; 9 bases fit TRBD1. The CDR3 runs to 15 residues. Germline trimming cut 0 bases from V and 4 bases from J; bases unmatched to any gene: 3. Looked up from germline, CDR1 is SGHTA and CDR2 is FQGNSA.

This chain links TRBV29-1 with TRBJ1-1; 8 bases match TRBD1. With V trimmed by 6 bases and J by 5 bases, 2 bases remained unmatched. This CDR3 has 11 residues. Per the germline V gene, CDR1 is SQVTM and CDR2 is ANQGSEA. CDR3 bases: TGCAGCGTCGACAGGGGTACTGAAGCTTTCTTT. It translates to CSVDRGTEAFF.